Sequencing of this T cell receptor beta chain was carried out in a study of Graves' ophthalmopathy and Graves' hyperthyroidism. The sequenced template was RNA, covering the TCR beta CDR3 region. First-round RT-PCR relied on HTBI primers, and a second-round multiplex PCR came next. TCRdb ran MiXCR on the multiplex PCR reads and lists one entry per CDR3 protein. This sample has 200,000 to 300,000 distinct CDR3 sequences, with less than 55% found just once. Regarding the study as a whole: Among expanded thyroid clonotypes above 0.001 frequency, most also occurred in blood.

In this cohort, patients with other autoimmune diseases, uncontrolled infections, pregnancy or lactation were excluded. Establishment of the diagnosis relied upon clinical symptoms, serum thyroxine, TRAb, thyroid ultrasound and orbital computed tomography. PBMCs were density-gradient isolated from around 10 ml fresh blood. In this sample, this clonotype turned up once. The target antigen is unknown. The V and J ends lost 6 bases and 2 bases, in that order; junction bases with no gene match: 3. The CDR3 covers 13 residues. V is TRBV12-3 or TRBV12-4 and J is TRBJ2-5, with TRBD2 matching over 7 bases. The sample consisted of peripheral blood. The sequence came from an adult man with Graves' ophthalmopathy. Written as DNA, the CDR3 is TGTGCCAGCAGCTGGGGACTACAAGAGACCCAGTACTTC. Protein sequence: CASSWGLQETQYF.